Shown below are 27 T cell receptor beta chains from a single sample sequenced in a study of neurological immune-mediated disorders. TCRdb used MiXCR to reprocess the 5' RACE reads, holding one entry per CDR3 protein. Found here are some 79,000 distinct CDR3 sequences, 13% to 15% of them singletons; the top ten hold approximately 7.5%. Sequenced input: PBMCs. These receptors originate from a woman aged 45 to 65 in good health.

This chain joins TRBV18 and TRBJ2-7; 7 bases are a match to TRBD2. This CDR3 contains 16 residues. Germline lookup yields CDR1 KGHSH and CDR2 LQKENI. Germline trimming cut 5 bases from V and 0 bases from J; bases unmatched to any gene: 10. This chain's CDR3 is CASSISSGASSYEQYF. CDR3 DNA: TGTGCCAGCTCAATTTCTAGCGGAGCCAGCTCCTACGAGCAGTACTTC.

This clonotype was seen at least ten times. The chain recombines TRBV5-1 with TRBJ2-5; either TRBD1 or TRBD2 may fit D (6 bases each). Trimming stripped 0 bases from V and 7 bases from J, with 10 bases between. The CDR3 is 13 amino acids. CDR1 SGHRS and CDR2 YFSETQ come from the germline V gene. As DNA, the CDR3 is TGCGCCAGCAGCTTGGAACAGGGAGGGACCCAGTACTTC. Its protein is CASSLEQGGTQYF.

This clonotype was recorded many times. The chain links TRBV28 to TRBJ2-2, with D perhaps TRBD2 (6 bases). The CDR3 runs to 15 residues. Trimming shortened V by 10 bases and J by 0 bases, and 15 bases separated the two germline ends. The germline V gene has CDR1 MDHEN and CDR2 SYDVKM. For the CDR3, the DNA is TGTGCCACACAACCCGGGGGAGCGAACACCGGGGAGCTGTTTTTT. It yields the protein CATQPGGANTGELFF.

This clonotype was seen ten or more times. This rearrangement joins TRBV7-2 to TRBJ2-3; D gene uncertain. Looked up from germline, CDR1 is SGHTA and CDR2 is FQGNSA. The ends were cut back, 2 bases at V and 0 bases at J, with 12 bases in the middle. This CDR3 is 16 amino acids long. This CDR3 reads CASSLYWVRSTDTQYF. The DNA for the CDR3 is TGTGCCAGCAGCTTATACTGGGTTCGTAGCACAGATACGCAGTATTTT.

This clonotype was seen many times. The chain joins TRBV5-1 to TRBJ2-7; tentative D call: TRBD1 (6 bases). V was trimmed by 4 bases and J by 2 bases, leaving 13 bases between them. The V gene's germline CDR1 is SGHRS and CDR2 YFSETQ. This CDR3 has 14 amino acids. In DNA form, the CDR3 reads TGCGCCAGCAGCCAGAGGACAGACACCTACGAGCAGTACTTC. It translates to CASSQRTDTYEQYF.

Ten or more counts support this clonotype. V is TRBV12-3 or TRBV12-4 and J is TRBJ1-2, with TRBD1 matching over 9 bases. Losses at the gene ends were 5 bases for V and 6 bases for J; bases not matched to a gene: 7. The CDR3 loop spans 14 amino acids. CDR3: CASSAGQGDNGYTF. CDR3 sequence (DNA): TGTGCCAGCAGTGCGGGACAGGGAGATAATGGCTACACCTTC.

This clonotype was counted many times. The chain joins TRBV3-1 to TRBJ2-1, with D possibly being TRBD2 (5 bases). The length of the CDR3 is 14 residues. V lost 5 bases and J 2 bases, leaving 10 bases between the germline ends. CDR1 and CDR2 (germline): LGHDT, YNNKEL (reference sequence). CDR3 in DNA: TGTGCCAGCAGCTACGGGGTTGCCTACAATGAGCAGTTCTTC. Protein: CASSYGVAYNEQFF.

At least ten counts were recorded for this clonotype. This chain joins TRBV5-1 and TRBJ2-7, with D possibly matching TRBD2 (5 bases). V gave up 4 bases and J gave up 1 base, with 12 bases separating them. The CDR3 totals 14 residues. CDR1 and CDR2 from the germline V gene are SGHRS and YFSETQ. This CDR3 is CASSPPGMSYEQYF. The DNA for the CDR3 is TGCGCCAGCAGCCCCCCGGGGATGTCCTACGAGCAGTACTTC.

This clonotype has ten or more counts. This sequence joins TRBV6-2 or TRBV6-3 and TRBJ2-7; no reliable D call. This CDR3 spans 14 amino acids. Germline CDR1 reads MNHEY; CDR2 reads SVGEGT. V was pared by 1 base and J by 3 bases, with 10 bases between. This CDR3 reads CASSYLEIDYEQYF. CDR3 coding DNA: TGTGCCAGCAGTTACTTGGAGATCGACTACGAGCAGTACTTC.

This clonotype came up many times. This CDR3 reads CASSLSLTGVSYNEQFF. The CDR3, as DNA: TGTGCCAGCAGCTTATCGCTGACAGGGGTCTCCTACAATGAGCAGTTCTTC. The chain employs TRBV7-9 and TRBJ2-1, with TRBD1 identical over 8 bases. V dropped 2 bases and J dropped 0; count of bases not matched to a gene: 6. The CDR3 covers 17 residues. Germline CDR1 reads SEHNR; CDR2 reads FQNEAQ (reference sequence).

This clonotype appeared many times. The chain has TRBV3-1 and TRBJ1-1, with D possibly being TRBD1 (5 bases). The V gene lost 1 base and the J gene lost 10 bases, with 13 bases spanning the gap. CDR1 is LGHDT, CDR2 YNNKEL, per germline (reference sequence). The CDR3 contains 13 residues. CDR3 region: CASSQVRGGGAFF. The CDR3 DNA sequence: TGTGCCAGCAGCCAAGTTAGGGGCGGGGGAGCTTTCTTT.

This clonotype was seen ten or more times. The chain carries TRBV5-1 and TRBJ1-6; D gene uncertain. The CDR3 sequence is 13 residues long. V was cut by 0 bases and J by 12 bases, with 10 bases left in between. Germline values: CDR1 SGHRS, CDR2 YFSETQ. The CDR3 loop reads CASSLAPFQPLHF. Written as DNA, the CDR3 is TGCGCCAGCAGCTTGGCCCCTTTCCAACCCCTCCACTTT.

This clonotype was seen at least ten times. The genes are TRBV5-5 and TRBJ2-2; 7 nucleotides align to TRBD2. The CDR3 has 15 residues. J lost 0 bases, V lost 5 bases, and 4 bases had no gene match. Germline V gives CDR1 SGHKS, CDR2 YYEKEE (reference sequence). CDR3 region: CASRRDYTNTGELFF. As DNA, the CDR3 is TGTGCCAGCAGACGGGACTATACGAACACCGGGGAGCTGTTTTTT.

This clonotype was counted many times. The chain joins TRBV2 to TRBJ2-3; D may be TRBD2 (5 bases). The CDR3 is made up of 14 amino acids. The V end lost 4 bases, the J end lost 1 base, and 9 bases lay between the germline ends. The germline CDR1 and CDR2 sequences are SNHLY and FYNNEI. CDR3 sequence reads: CASSGELGTDTQYF. The CDR3 bases are TGTGCCAGCAGTGGGGAACTAGGCACAGATACGCAGTATTTT.

In its sample, this clonotype was seen many times. CDR3 bases: TGTGCCAGCAGTCGAATGGGACGGACTGCGTTCCTCCCCGCGATAACTGAAGCTTTCTTT. As protein: CASSRMGRTAFLPAITEAFF. V and J are TRBV7-8 and TRBJ1-1; D possibly corresponds to TRBD1 (5 bases). The CDR3 loop spans 20 amino acids. Per the germline V gene, CDR1 is SGHVS and CDR2 is FQNEAQ. The V gene lost 6 bases and the J gene lost 5 bases, with 34 bases spanning the gap. The whole variable domain, filled in from reference TRBV7-8 and TRBJ1-1, reads GAGVSQSPRYKVAKRGQDVALRCDPISGHVSLFWYQQALGQGPEFLTYFQNEAQLDKSGLPSDRFFAERPEGSVSTLKIQRTQQEDSAVYLCASSRMGRTAFLPAITEAFFGQGTRLTVV.

This clonotype has a count of ten or more. The chain carries TRBV20-1 and TRBJ2-5; tentative D call: TRBD2 (6 bases). The germline CDR1 and CDR2 sequences are DFQATT and SNEGSKA (reference sequence). This CDR3 spans 14 amino acids. Trimming took 6 bases from V and 7 from J, leaving 21 bases between them. This CDR3 reads CSASTGGSRWTQYF. CDR3 DNA sequence: TGCAGTGCCTCCACTGGGGGGTCGAGGTGGACCCAGTACTTC.

This clonotype was observed a few times. This chain connects TRBV28 to TRBJ2-4; no reliable D call. Trimming stripped 5 bases from V and 7 bases from J, with 15 bases between. CDR3 length equals 14 residues. Germline V gene lookup returns CDR1 MDHEN and CDR2 SYDVKM. The CDR3, as DNA: TGTGCCAGCAGTGATCTGACCCCTCCCAACATTCAGTACTTC. Translation gives CASSDLTPPNIQYF.

The J gene is TRBJ2-7, the V gene TRBV28, with TRBD1 as a possible D gene (6 bases). The CDR3 has 14 amino acids. The ends were cut back, 6 bases at V and 3 bases at J, with 15 bases in the middle. CDR1 and CDR2 (germline): MDHEN, SYDVKM. CDR3 region: CASSRPNRDYEQYF. CDR3 nucleotides: TGTGCCAGCAGCCGCCCGAACAGGGACTACGAGCAGTACTTC. The entire variable domain, with the rest obtained from reference TRBV28 and TRBJ2-7, is as follows: DVKVTQSSRYLVKRTGEKVFLECVQDMDHENMFWYRQDPGLGLRLIYFSYDVKMKEKGDIPEGYSVSREKKERFSLILESASTNQTSMYLCASSRPNRDYEQYFGPGTRLTVT.

This chain uses TRBV29-1 with TRBJ1-1, with D unclear. The CDR3 extends over 11 amino acids. V lost 7 bases and J 1 base, leaving 7 bases between the germline ends. Germline lookup yields CDR1 SQVTM and CDR2 ANQGSEA. This CDR3 reads CSATKNTEAFF. Written as DNA, the CDR3 is TGCAGCGCGACAAAGAACACTGAAGCTTTCTTT.

There are many counts of this clonotype. J is TRBJ2-1 and V is TRBV11-2; tentatively, D is TRBD1 (5 bases). The CDR3 spans 13 residues. V was trimmed by 1 base and J by 7 bases, leaving 8 bases between them. Germline V gene data show CDR1 as SGHAT and CDR2 as FQNNGV. The chain's CDR3 is CASSLGRTNEQFF. Here the CDR3 DNA reads TGTGCCAGCAGCTTAGGACGGACAAATGAGCAGTTCTTC.

This clonotype appeared many times. The V and J genes are TRBV20-1 and TRBJ1-5; 7 bases match TRBD1. The CDR3 has 17 residues. Per germline, CDR1 DFQATT and CDR2 SNEGSKA (reference sequence). V shed 5 bases, J shed 0 bases, and the junction held 13 bases outside the gene matches. This CDR3 is CSARVVPGQNSNQPQHF. The CDR3 nucleotides are TGCAGTGCTCGCGTAGTCCCGGGACAGAATAGCAATCAGCCCCAGCATTTT.

This clonotype was observed many times. This sequence joins TRBV5-1 and TRBJ2-3; 14 bases match TRBD2. Germline V gene lookup returns CDR1 SGHRS and CDR2 YFSETQ. The CDR3 contains 19 residues. Trimming at V came to 3 bases and at J to 2 bases, leaving 11 bases not matched to a gene. As DNA, the CDR3 is TGCGCCAGCAGCTCGGGGACTAGCGGGAGTCCGACGACCACAGATACGCAGTATTTT. This gives the protein CASSSGTSGSPTTTDTQYF.

The sample holds many counts of this clonotype. CDR3 loop: CASSPLGQGAYGANVLTF. The CDR3 DNA reads TGTGCCAGCTCACCACTCGGACAGGGGGCTTATGGGGCCAACGTCCTGACTTTC. The gene calls are TRBV18 and TRBJ2-6; 11 nucleotides line up with TRBD1. Germline CDR1 and CDR2: KGHSH and LQKENI. The V gene end was trimmed by 1 base and the J gene end by 3 bases; junction bases not matched to a gene: 5. There are 18 residues in the CDR3.

This clonotype occurred many times. The chain has TRBV12-3 or TRBV12-4 and TRBJ2-7; 8 nucleotides match TRBD1. J gave up 3 bases and V 3 bases, and 4 bases lay outside the gene matches. The CDR3 runs 14 residues. CDR3 residues: CASSFRTGNYEQYF. The CDR3 coding sequence is TGTGCCAGCAGTTTCCGGACAGGGAACTACGAGCAGTACTTC.

This clonotype was recorded many times. The chain has TRBV5-6 and TRBJ2-1; the D gene is possibly TRBD2 (6 bases). The germline gives CDR1 SGHDT, CDR2 YYEEEE. The CDR3 sequence is 15 residues long. V lost 2 bases and J lost 0, with 9 bases in between. The CDR3 sequence is CASSFGGTSYNEQFF. The CDR3 region has the DNA TGTGCCAGCAGCTTCGGGGGTACCTCCTACAATGAGCAGTTCTTC.

The chain employs TRBV20-1 and TRBJ2-7, with 9 bases fitting TRBD1. This CDR3 has 15 residues. V shed 3 bases and J 3 bases; nucleotides not matched to a gene: 9. Per the germline V gene, CDR1 is DFQATT and CDR2 is SNEGSKA (reference sequence). The CDR3 DNA reads TGCAGTGCTAGCAGAGCGACAGGGGGTAACTACGAGCAGTACTTC. Translating gives CSASRATGGNYEQYF.

This clonotype was counted ten times or more. This chain joins TRBV6-6 and TRBJ2-7; TRBD1 aligns across 11 bases. Germline CDR1 reads MNHNY; CDR2 reads SVGAGI (reference sequence). The V gene end was trimmed by 2 bases and the J gene end by 6 bases; junction bases not matched to a gene: 6. The CDR3 is made up of 15 amino acids. CDR3 residues: CASSYASGTGGEQYF. The CDR3 DNA reads TGTGCCAGCAGTTACGCCTCCGGGACAGGGGGCGAGCAGTACTTC.